Listed below are T cell receptor beta chains from one sample, sequenced in a study of T cells after yellow fever vaccination. Each CDR3 protein is one row after TCRdb ran MiXCR on the 5' RACE reads. Of 120,000 or so distinct CDR3 sequences detected, roughly 15% appear once; the ten largest clones hold roughly two fifths. The sequences come from CD8+ T cells sorted from PBMCs, collected 5 days after the yellow fever booster vaccination. Every receptor here comes from a man aged 18 to 29 who received the YFV17D yellow fever vaccine. CDR3s include the opening cysteine and the closing phenylalanine or tryptophan. A D gene is named only where the DNA matches it firmly. Part of the rows lack a size; the others show once, few, many or a class for expanded clones.

D: .
J: TRBJ1-2
V: TRBV7-2
size: few
DNA: TGTGCCAGCAGCTTGGGGGGTTTCTATGGCTACACCTTC
CDR3: CASSLGGFYGYTF

D: TRBD1
J: TRBJ2-7
V: TRBV7-9
size: few
DNA: TGTGCCAGCAGCGAGATAGACAGGGGGCATGAGCAGTACTTC
CDR3: CASSEIDRGHEQYF

D: .
J: TRBJ1-2
V: TRBV6-5
size: .
DNA: TGTGCCAGCAGTTACACCGGGGCCGGATTGTCTGGCTACACCTTC
CDR3: CASSYTGAGLSGYTF

D: .
J: TRBJ2-7
V: TRBV30
size: .
DNA: TGTGCCTGGAGTGTACAGGGTTGGAACGAGCAGTACTTC
CDR3: CAWSVQGWNEQYF

D: .
J: TRBJ2-1
V: TRBV6-2/TRBV6-3
size: few
DNA: TGTGCCAGCAGTCGGTTTGGGAATGAGCAGTTCTTC
CDR3: CASSRFGNEQFF

D: .
J: TRBJ2-2
V: TRBV6-2/TRBV6-3
size: many
DNA: TGTGCCAGCAGTTACCTCCCGTCGACAGGGAACACCGGGGAGCTGTTTTTT
CDR3: CASSYLPSTGNTGELFF

D: TRBD1
J: TRBJ1-4
V: TRBV2
size: .
DNA: TGTGCCAGCGTACCGGGACAGGCGGCAACTAATGAAAAACTGTTTTTT
CDR3: CASVPGQAATNEKLFF

D: TRBD1
J: TRBJ1-4
V: TRBV20-1
size: .
DNA: TGCAGTGCTAGAGTGGGACAGCCAACTAATGAAAAACTGTTTTTT
CDR3: CSARVGQPTNEKLFF

D: .
J: TRBJ2-5
V: TRBV20-1
size: .
DNA: TGCAGTGCGGGTTCTAGCGTACAAGAGACCCAGTACTTC
CDR3: CSAGSSVQETQYF

D: .
J: TRBJ2-1
V: TRBV6-5
size: .
DNA: TGTGCCAGCAGTTACGACCATATCAATGAGCAGTTCTTC
CDR3: CASSYDHINEQFF

D: TRBD2
J: TRBJ2-1
V: TRBV28
size: .
DNA: TGTGCCAGCAGCGATGGACTAGACCCCAGCAATGGGCAGTTCTTC
CDR3: CASSDGLDPSNGQFF

D: .
J: TRBJ1-4
V: TRBV3-1
size: few
DNA: TGTGCCAGCAGCCAACGCTCTCCCCGAGGACGGAGTGAAAAACTGTTTTTT
CDR3: CASSQRSPRGRSEKLFF

D: TRBD2
J: TRBJ2-2
V: TRBV7-9
size: many
DNA: TGTGCCAGCAGCTTCTTAGCGGGGGCGAACACCGGGGAGCTGTTTTTT
CDR3: CASSFLAGANTGELFF

D: TRBD2
J: TRBJ2-7
V: TRBV20-1
size: .
DNA: TGCAGTGCTACCAGAGGACTAGCGGGGACCAACGAGCAGTACTTC
CDR3: CSATRGLAGTNEQYF

D: .
J: TRBJ2-3
V: TRBV7-2
size: .
DNA: TGTGCCAGCAGCTTAGGAGCTAGGACTACGCAGTATTTT
CDR3: CASSLGARTTQYF

D: TRBD2
J: TRBJ2-7
V: TRBV7-9
size: .
DNA: TGTGCCAGCAGCTCCATCGGGACTAGCGGGGGGGACGAGCAGTACTTC
CDR3: CASSSIGTSGGDEQYF

D: .
J: TRBJ1-1
V: TRBV4-2
size: many
DNA: TGTGCCAGCAGCGAACATATGAACACTGAAGCTTTCTTT
CDR3: CASSEHMNTEAFF

D: .
J: TRBJ1-1
V: TRBV20-1
size: .
DNA: TGCAGTGCTATAGGTCAAGAAGCTTTCTTT
CDR3: CSAIGQEAFF

D: .
J: TRBJ2-3
V: TRBV20-1
size: few
DNA: TGCAGTGCCTGGGGGCCTCCAGGGCTAAGCACAGATACGCAGTATTTT
CDR3: CSAWGPPGLSTDTQYF

D: TRBD2
J: TRBJ2-1
V: TRBV9
size: few
DNA: TGTGCCAGCAGCGTCGGTCTAGCGGGGCGCACCCGTGAGCAGTTCTTC
CDR3: CASSVGLAGRTREQFF

D: TRBD1
J: TRBJ2-1
V: TRBV5-6
size: few
DNA: TGTGCCAGCAGCTTGGGACAGGGGCTTAGTATCGATGAGCAGTTCTTC
CDR3: CASSLGQGLSIDEQFF

D: TRBD1
J: TRBJ2-7
V: TRBV19
size: few
DNA: TGTGCCAGTAGTCGCGGACAGGGGCGGACCTACGAGCAGTACTTC
CDR3: CASSRGQGRTYEQYF

D: TRBD2
J: TRBJ2-1
V: TRBV20-1
size: .
DNA: TGCAGTGCTGGGACTAGCGGGGATTACAATGAGCAGTTCTTC
CDR3: CSAGTSGDYNEQFF

D: .
J: TRBJ2-7
V: TRBV20-1
size: once
DNA: TGCAGTGCTCCCTATCCTGACAGATCCTACGAGCAGTACTTC
CDR3: CSAPYPDRSYEQYF

D: .
J: TRBJ1-1
V: TRBV12-3/TRBV12-4
size: .
DNA: TGTGCCAGCAGTTTTTCCACTGAAGCTTTCTTT
CDR3: CASSFSTEAFF

D: .
J: TRBJ2-5
V: TRBV29-1
size: many
DNA: TGCAGCGTTGAACTACCGGGACAAGGAGAGACCCAGTACTTC
CDR3: CSVELPGQGETQYF